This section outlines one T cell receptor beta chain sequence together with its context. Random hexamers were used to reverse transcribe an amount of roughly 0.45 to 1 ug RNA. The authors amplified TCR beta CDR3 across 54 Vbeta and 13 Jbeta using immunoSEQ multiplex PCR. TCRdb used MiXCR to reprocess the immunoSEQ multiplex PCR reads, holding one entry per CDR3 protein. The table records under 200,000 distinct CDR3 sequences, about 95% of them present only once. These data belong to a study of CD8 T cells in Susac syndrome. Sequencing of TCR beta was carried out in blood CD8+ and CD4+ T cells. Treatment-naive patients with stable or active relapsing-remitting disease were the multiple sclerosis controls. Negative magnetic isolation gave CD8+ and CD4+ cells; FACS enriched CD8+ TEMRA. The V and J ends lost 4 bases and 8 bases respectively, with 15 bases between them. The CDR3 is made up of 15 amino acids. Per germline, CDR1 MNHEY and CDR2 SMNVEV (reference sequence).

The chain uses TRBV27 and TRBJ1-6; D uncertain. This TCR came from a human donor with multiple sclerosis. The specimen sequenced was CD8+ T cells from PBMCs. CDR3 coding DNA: TGTGCCAGCAGTTATAGGTGGGGATGGGATTCACCCCTCCACTTT. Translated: CASSYRWGWDSPLHF.